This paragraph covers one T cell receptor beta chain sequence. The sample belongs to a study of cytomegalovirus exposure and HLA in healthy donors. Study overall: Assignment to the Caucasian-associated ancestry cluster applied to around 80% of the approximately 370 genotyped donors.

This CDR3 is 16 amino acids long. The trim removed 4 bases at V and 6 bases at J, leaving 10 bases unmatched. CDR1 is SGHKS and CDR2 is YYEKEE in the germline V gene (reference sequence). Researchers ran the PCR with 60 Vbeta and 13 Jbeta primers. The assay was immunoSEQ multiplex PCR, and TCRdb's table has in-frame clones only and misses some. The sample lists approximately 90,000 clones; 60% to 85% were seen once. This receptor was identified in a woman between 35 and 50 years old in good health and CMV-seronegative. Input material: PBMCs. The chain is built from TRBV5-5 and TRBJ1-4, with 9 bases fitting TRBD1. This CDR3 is CASSVVEQGAYEKLFF. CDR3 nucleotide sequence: TGTGCCAGCAGCGTCGTGGAACAGGGGGCGTATGAAAAACTGTTTTTT.